These 28 T cell receptor beta chains came from one sample sequenced in a study of T-cell reconstitution after alpha-beta-depleted transplantation in children. Preparation of the TCRbeta library was carried out with unique molecular identifiers. TCRdb used MiXCR to reprocess the PCR reads, holding one entry per CDR3 protein. The top ten clones hold 2% to 2.5% of a sample with hundreds of thousands of distinct CDR3 sequences, over 9.5% of them seen once. The source was PBMCs, collected before TCRalphabeta/CD19-depleted stem cell transplant. The receptors stem from a child aged 2 to 10 with inherited bone marrow failure, due to receive a stem cell transplant.

The sample holds many counts of this clonotype. The CDR3 nucleotides read TGTGCCAGCAGCCGTAGCGGGATCACAGATACGCAGTATTTT. Translated, it gives CASSRSGITDTQYF. J is TRBJ2-3 and V is TRBV28; TRBD2 matches at 8 bases. CDR3 length: 14 amino acids. With 6 bases clipped from V and 2 bases from J, the junction kept 4 bases outside the gene matches. From germline, CDR1 is MDHEN and CDR2 SYDVKM.

This clonotype was counted between two and nine times. The genes are TRBV9 and TRBJ2-1, with 8 bases fitting TRBD1. Losses at the gene ends were 3 bases for V and 2 bases for J; bases not matched to a gene: 13. CDR1 SGDLS and CDR2 YYNGEE come from the germline V gene. The CDR3 covers 18 residues. In DNA, the CDR3 is TGTGCCAGCAGCGCCAGGGGGCTAAGGGGACTCACCTACAATGAGCAGTTCTTC. Translating gives CASSARGLRGLTYNEQFF. The full variable domain, completed using reference TRBV9 and TRBJ2-1, is DSGVTQTPKHLITATGQRVTLRCSPRSGDLSVYWYQQSLDQGLQFLIQYYNGEERAKGNILERFSAQQFPDLHSELNLSSLELGDSALYFCASSARGLRGLTYNEQFFGPGTRLTVL.

This clonotype was detected ten times or more. This rearrangement joins TRBV20-1 to TRBJ2-1; D may be TRBD2 (5 bases). Germline V gives CDR1 DFQATT, CDR2 SNEGSKA (reference sequence). The CDR3 is 15 amino acids. Between the trimmed V and J ends, which lost 4 bases and 1 base, there was a span of 14 bases. The CDR3 DNA reads as TGCAGTGCTAATGCGGCATCGGGGTCCTACAATGAGCAGTTCTTC. It codes for CSANAASGSYNEQFF.

This clonotype was picked up many times. The chain couples TRBV30 to TRBJ1-1, with TRBD1 matching over 7 bases. Unmatched junction bases numbered 10, after V lost 4 bases and J lost 8 bases. Germline assignment: CDR1 GTSNPN and CDR2 SVGIG (reference sequence). CDR3 length: 13 amino acids. Here the CDR3 reads CAWTPVGGLEAFF. The CDR3 DNA reads as TGTGCCTGGACCCCGGTAGGGGGCTTGGAAGCTTTCTTT. Complete variable domain (other parts from reference TRBV30 and TRBJ1-1): SQTIHQWPATLVQPVGSPLSLECTVEGTSNPNLYWYRQAAGRGLQLLFYSVGIGQISSEVPQNLSASRPQDRQFILSSKKLLLSDSGFYLCAWTPVGGLEAFFGQGTRLTVV.

The sample holds many counts of this clonotype. The chain couples TRBV10-2 to TRBJ2-1; tentative D call: TRBD2 (5 bases). The germline V gene has CDR1 WSHSY and CDR2 SAAADI. The ends were cut back, 2 bases at V and 8 bases at J, with 13 bases in the middle. This CDR3 has 14 residues. CDR3 amino acids: CASSETRVGDEQFF. The CDR3 DNA follows: TGCGCCAGCAGTGAGACTAGGGTGGGCGATGAGCAGTTCTTC.

This clonotype has at least ten counts. The J gene is TRBJ2-1, the V gene TRBV28; 7 bases are a match to TRBD1. CDR3 size: 16 residues. Germline V CDR1 and CDR2: MDHEN, SYDVKM. Trimming cost V 3 bases and J 9 bases; bases outside gene matches: 14. The CDR3 coding sequence is TGTGCCAGCAGTTTGCCCGACAGGGTAACGCGTCGTGAGCAGTTCTTC. Amino acid sequence: CASSLPDRVTRREQFF.

This clonotype has a count of ten or more. The rearrangement joins TRBV5-1 to TRBJ2-1; D is perhaps TRBD1 (5 bases). The CDR3 has 17 residues. CDR1 is SGHRS and CDR2 is YFSETQ in the germline V gene. The V end lost 0 bases, the J end lost 8 bases, and 21 bases lay between the germline ends. CDR3 loop: CASSLALLGVVRDEQFF. As DNA, the CDR3 is TGCGCCAGCAGCTTGGCCCTCCTAGGGGTTGTTCGTGATGAGCAGTTCTTC. Full variable domain (rest looked up from reference TRBV5-1 and TRBJ2-1): KAGVTQTPRYLIKTRGQQVTLSCSPISGHRSVSWYQQTPGQGLQFLFEYFSETQRNKGNFPGRFSGRQFSNSRSEMNVSTLELGDSALYLCASSLALLGVVRDEQFFGPGTRLTVL.

CDR3 in DNA: TGTGCCTGGAGTGACCAAGTTTATAGCAATCAGCCCCAGCATTTT. Translated: CAWSDQVYSNQPQHF. This chain links TRBV30 with TRBJ1-5; D call uncertain. Trimming removed 1 base at V and 0 bases at J, with 10 bases between. CDR1 and CDR2 from the germline V gene are GTSNPN and SVGIG (reference sequence). The CDR3 is 15 residues long.

This clonotype was observed at least ten times. The V call is TRBV4-3, the J call TRBJ2-2; 10 nucleotides line up with TRBD1. J was trimmed by 4 bases and V by 4 bases; bases with no gene match: 3. Germline loops: CDR1 LGHNA, CDR2 YSLEER. This CDR3 comprises 15 residues. The CDR3 sequence is CASSPRDRGTGELFF. CDR3 sequence (DNA): TGCGCCAGCAGCCCCCGGGACAGGGGCACCGGGGAGCTGTTTTTT.

This clonotype was observed many times. This chain joins TRBV15 and TRBJ2-1; 9 bases are shared with TRBD2. The CDR3 has 17 amino acids. V shed 0 bases and J 5 bases; nucleotides not matched to a gene: 8. Germline CDR1 reads LNHNV; CDR2 reads YYDKDF (reference sequence). DNA of the CDR3: TGTGCCACCAGCAGAGATAGACTAGCGGTGGGGAACAATGAGCAGTTCTTC. It codes for CATSRDRLAVGNNEQFF.

This clonotype was picked up many times. CDR3: CASSLSLQGYNQPQHF. The DNA of the CDR3 is TGTGCCAGCAGTTTATCCCTCCAGGGCTACAATCAGCCCCAGCATTTT. The genes are TRBV28 and TRBJ1-5, with D possibly matching TRBD1 (5 bases). CDR3 length: 16 amino acids. CDR1 is MDHEN and CDR2 is SYDVKM in the germline V gene. V lost 1 base, J lost 3 bases, and 13 bases lay in between.

A few counts support this clonotype. This CDR3 reads CASSYLRDGSYEQYF. CDR3 sequence (DNA): TGTGCCAGCAGCTACCTCCGGGACGGTTCCTACGAGCAGTACTTC. V and J are TRBV7-9 and TRBJ2-7, with D possibly called TRBD1 or TRBD2 (5 bases each). V was clipped by 4 bases and J by 1 base, with 14 bases between them. CDR3 size: 15 residues. The germline gives CDR1 SEHNR, CDR2 FQNEAQ (reference sequence).

This clonotype was found a few times. The rearrangement joins TRBV20-1 to TRBJ2-3; D is possibly TRBD1 or TRBD2 (5 bases each). The CDR3 has 15 amino acids. The V end was cut by 6 bases, the J end by 4 bases, with 20 bases between. CDR1 and CDR2 (germline): DFQATT, SNEGSKA (reference sequence). The CDR3 region has the DNA TGCAGTGCGGGGGACGGGTGGGAGATCCCAGATACGCAGTATTTT. As protein: CSAGDGWEIPDTQYF.

This clonotype appeared many times. The chain links TRBV29-1 to TRBJ1-2; TRBD1 matches at 12 bases. The CDR3 consists of 15 residues. CDR1 and CDR2 from the germline V gene are SQVTM and ANQGSEA. The ends lost 4 bases at V and 8 bases at J; junction bases unmatched: 11. In DNA, the CDR3 is TGCAGCGTTGGACCCCGTGGGGGACAGGGGGCCGGCTACACCTTC. Its protein is CSVGPRGGQGAGYTF.

This chain joins TRBV20-1 and TRBJ1-5; D gene uncertain. The germline gives CDR1 DFQATT, CDR2 SNEGSKA (reference sequence). V lost 3 bases and J 1 base, leaving 10 bases between the germline ends. This CDR3 comprises 14 residues. As DNA, the CDR3 is TGCAGTGCTAGTAGGGAAGGGAGCAATCAGCCCCAGCATTTT. Encoded protein: CSASREGSNQPQHF.

This clonotype was recorded at least ten times. The CDR3 is CASSLTHRGLAYNEQFF. CDR3 DNA sequence: TGTGCCAGCAGCTTAACTCATCGCGGACTAGCGTACAATGAGCAGTTCTTC. J is TRBJ2-1 and V is TRBV11-2; TRBD2 matches at 9 bases. The V and J ends lost 2 bases and 4 bases, in that order; junction bases with no gene match: 9. This CDR3 has 17 amino acids. Germline loops: CDR1 SGHAT, CDR2 FQNNGV.

This clonotype was seen ten or more times. The rearrangement joins TRBV6-5 to TRBJ1-2, with 7 positions matching TRBD1. The V segment lost 0 bases and the J segment 8 bases; nucleotides outside the gene matches: 21. Germline assignment: CDR1 MNHEY and CDR2 SVGAGI. This CDR3 has 19 residues. CDR3 sequence (DNA): TGTGCCAGCAGTTACTCGATTATTGCAATCAGGGGGGCTTCCCGGGGCTACACCTTC. Translating gives CASSYSIIAIRGASRGYTF.

The chain couples TRBV28 to TRBJ2-1, with D unresolved. Germline V lookup: CDR1 MDHEN, CDR2 SYDVKM. The CDR3 length is 13 residues. V lost 3 bases and J lost 3, with 6 bases in between. The CDR3 reads CASSFILYNEQFF. The CDR3 DNA reads TGTGCCAGCAGTTTCATTCTCTACAATGAGCAGTTCTTC.

There are many counts of this clonotype. This chain joins TRBV12-3 or TRBV12-4 and TRBJ2-1; the D is unclear. CDR3 length: 14 residues. V dropped 3 bases and J dropped 8 bases, with 14 bases sitting between them. The CDR3 here is CASSFRPYGDEQFF. CDR3 nucleotide sequence: TGTGCCAGCAGTTTTAGACCCTATGGCGATGAGCAGTTCTTC.

In this sample, this clonotype turned up a few times. The CDR3 DNA sequence: TGTGCCAGCAGTTTAAAGGACTCGAACACTGAAGCTTTCTTT. It specifies CASSLKDSNTEAFF. The chain has TRBV27 and TRBJ1-1; D not certain. V gave up 2 bases and J gave up 1 base, with 8 bases separating them. This CDR3 comprises 14 residues. CDR1 MNHEY and CDR2 SMNVEV come from the germline V gene (reference sequence).

This clonotype has a handful of counts. The genes are TRBV28 and TRBJ2-3; TRBD1 is a possible D gene (5 bases). This CDR3 is built from 18 residues. V was trimmed by 5 bases and J by 0 bases, leaving 21 bases between them. Looked up from germline, CDR1 is MDHEN and CDR2 is SYDVKM. As DNA, the CDR3 is TGTGCCAGCAGTACCCGCAGTTGGGGCAGTTCTAGCACAGATACGCAGTATTTT. Protein sequence: CASSTRSWGSSSTDTQYF.

The gene calls are TRBV6-5 and TRBJ2-3; D not resolved. V gave up 6 bases and J gave up 0 bases, with 16 bases separating them. CDR1 MNHEY and CDR2 SVGAGI come from the germline V gene. CDR3 length: 16 amino acids. CDR3 region: CASSYQDATSTDTQYF. The CDR3 DNA reads as TGTGCCAGCAGCTACCAGGACGCGACTAGCACAGATACGCAGTATTTT.

In this sample, this clonotype turned up many times. The chain combines TRBV27 with TRBJ2-7; TRBD2 is a possible D gene (6 bases). Germline CDR1 reads MNHEY; CDR2 reads SMNVEV (reference sequence). With 6 bases removed from V and 3 bases from J, the gap between germline ends came to 12 bases. CDR3 length: 13 amino acids. The CDR3 loop reads CASSSGLYYEQYF. The DNA for the CDR3 is TGTGCCAGCAGCTCGGGACTCTACTACGAGCAGTACTTC.

This chain connects TRBV19 to TRBJ2-1; D not certain. CDR3 length: 14 residues. V lost 3 bases, J lost 4 bases, and 10 bases lay in between. Germline V gives CDR1 LNHDA, CDR2 SQIVND (reference sequence). The CDR3, as DNA: TGTGCCAGTAGTATTTTGGCGGATTACAATGAGCAGTTCTTC. Translated, it gives CASSILADYNEQFF.

This clonotype was observed many times. The genes are TRBV28 and TRBJ2-1; D gene ambiguous. The germline V gene encodes CDR1 MDHEN and CDR2 SYDVKM. This CDR3 region has 13 residues. Trimming cost V 5 bases and J 4 bases, with 9 bases left between them. The CDR3 loop reads CASSLPSYNEQFF. The CDR3 nucleotides read TGTGCCAGCAGTCTCCCTTCGTACAATGAGCAGTTCTTC.

This clonotype was observed a few times. The rearrangement joins TRBV10-1 to TRBJ1-1; D ambiguous. The CDR3 is made up of 12 amino acids. Trimming shortened V by 3 bases and J by 3 bases, and 5 bases separated the two germline ends. Germline V gives CDR1 WNHNN, CDR2 SYGVQD (reference sequence). The CDR3 loop reads CASSDAYTEAFF. Here the CDR3 DNA reads TGCGCCAGCAGTGACGCTTACACTGAAGCTTTCTTT.

This clonotype occurred many times. V gene TRBV14 combines with J gene TRBJ1-2; 10 bases are a match to TRBD1. The CDR3 consists of 15 residues. Germline CDR1 SGHDN, CDR2 FVKESK. Trimming took 4 bases from V and 4 from J; bases not matched to a gene: 6. The CDR3 nucleotides are TGTGCCAGCAGCCCCCGGGACAGGGGCCCCTATGGCTACACCTTC. Encoded protein: CASSPRDRGPYGYTF.

There are many counts of this clonotype. The chain couples TRBV20-1 to TRBJ2-7, with D hard to call. The germline V gene has CDR1 DFQATT and CDR2 SNEGSKA (reference sequence). The CDR3 runs to 17 residues. Trimming cost V 3 bases and J 2 bases, with 23 bases left between them. The CDR3 region is CSASFSRDNLLPYEQYF. Written as DNA, the CDR3 is TGCAGTGCTAGCTTTTCTCGAGACAACCTACTCCCCTACGAGCAGTACTTC.